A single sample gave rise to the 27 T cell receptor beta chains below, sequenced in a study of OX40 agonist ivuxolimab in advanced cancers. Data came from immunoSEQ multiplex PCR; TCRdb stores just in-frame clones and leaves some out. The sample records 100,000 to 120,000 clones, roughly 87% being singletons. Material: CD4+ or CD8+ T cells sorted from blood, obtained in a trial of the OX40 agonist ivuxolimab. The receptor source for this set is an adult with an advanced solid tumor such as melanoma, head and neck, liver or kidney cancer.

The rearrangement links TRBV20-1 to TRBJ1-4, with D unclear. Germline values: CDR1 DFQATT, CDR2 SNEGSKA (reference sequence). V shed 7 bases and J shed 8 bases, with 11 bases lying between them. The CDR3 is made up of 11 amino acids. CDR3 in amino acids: CSGPLSEKLFF. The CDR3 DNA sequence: TGCAGTGGCCCCCTTTCGGAAAAACTGTTTTTT.

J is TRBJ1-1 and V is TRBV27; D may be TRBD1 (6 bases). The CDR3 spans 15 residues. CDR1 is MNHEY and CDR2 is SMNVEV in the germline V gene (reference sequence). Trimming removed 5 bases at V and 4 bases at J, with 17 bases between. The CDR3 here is CASSLRQEVGTEAFF. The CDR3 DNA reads TGTGCCAGCAGTCTACGACAGGAGGTTGGCACTGAAGCTTTCTTT.

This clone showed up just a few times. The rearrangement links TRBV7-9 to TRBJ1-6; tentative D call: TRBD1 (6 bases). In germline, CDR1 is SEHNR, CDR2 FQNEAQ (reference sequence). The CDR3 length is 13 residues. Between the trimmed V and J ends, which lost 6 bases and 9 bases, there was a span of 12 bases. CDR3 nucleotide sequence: TGTGCCAGCAGAGGGGGGGTCGGTTCACCCCTCCACTTT. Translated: CASRGGVGSPLHF.

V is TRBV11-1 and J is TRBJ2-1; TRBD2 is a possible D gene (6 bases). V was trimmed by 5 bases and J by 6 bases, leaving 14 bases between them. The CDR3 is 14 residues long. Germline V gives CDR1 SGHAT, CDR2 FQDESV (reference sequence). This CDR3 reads CASSLRLVGNEQFF. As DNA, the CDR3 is TGTGCCAGCAGCCTTCGACTAGTCGGCAATGAGCAGTTCTTC.

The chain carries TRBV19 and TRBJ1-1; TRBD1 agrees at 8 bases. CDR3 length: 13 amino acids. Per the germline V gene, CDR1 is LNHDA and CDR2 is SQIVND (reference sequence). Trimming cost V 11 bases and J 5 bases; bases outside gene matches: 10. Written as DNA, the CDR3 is TGTGCCCTTAGGGACAGGTCGACAACTGAAGCTTTCTTT. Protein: CALRDRSTTEAFF.

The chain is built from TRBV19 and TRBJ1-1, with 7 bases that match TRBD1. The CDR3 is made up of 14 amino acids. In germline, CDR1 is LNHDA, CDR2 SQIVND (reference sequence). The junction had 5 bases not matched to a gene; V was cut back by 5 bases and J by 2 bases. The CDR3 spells CASSPRQGNTEAFF. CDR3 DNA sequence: TGTGCCAGTAGTCCGAGACAGGGAAACACTGAAGCTTTCTTT. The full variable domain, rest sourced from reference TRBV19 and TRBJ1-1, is DGGITQSPKYLFRKEGQNVTLSCEQNLNHDAMYWYRQDPGQGLRLIYYSQIVNDFQKGDIAEGYSVSREKKESFPLTVTSAQKNPTAFYLCASSPRQGNTEAFFGQGTRLTVV.

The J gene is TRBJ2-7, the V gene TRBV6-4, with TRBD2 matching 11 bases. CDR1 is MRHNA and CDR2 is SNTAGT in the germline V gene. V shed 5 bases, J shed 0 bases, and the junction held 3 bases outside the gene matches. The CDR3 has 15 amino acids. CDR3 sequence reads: CASSRLAGSSYEQYF. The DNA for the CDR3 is TGTGCCAGCAGTCGACTAGCGGGAAGCTCCTACGAGCAGTACTTC.

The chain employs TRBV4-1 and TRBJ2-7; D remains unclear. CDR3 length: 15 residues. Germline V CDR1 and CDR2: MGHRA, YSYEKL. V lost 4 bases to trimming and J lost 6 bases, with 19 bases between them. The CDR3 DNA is TGCGCCAGCAGCCTTTCACCGGACCTAGGCGGCGAGCAGTACTTC. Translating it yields CASSLSPDLGGEQYF.

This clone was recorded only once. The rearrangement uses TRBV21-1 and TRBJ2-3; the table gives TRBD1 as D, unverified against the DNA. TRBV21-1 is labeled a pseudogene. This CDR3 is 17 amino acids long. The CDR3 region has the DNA TGTGCCAGCAGCAAAGGGGACAGGGACTCGTGCACATATACGCAGTATTTT. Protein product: CASSKGDRDSCTYTQYF.

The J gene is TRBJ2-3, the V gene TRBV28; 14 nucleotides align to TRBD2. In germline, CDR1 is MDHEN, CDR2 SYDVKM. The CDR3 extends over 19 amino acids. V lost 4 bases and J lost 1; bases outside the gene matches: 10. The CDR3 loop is CASSSKPGTSGRRTDTQYF. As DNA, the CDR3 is TGTGCCAGCAGTTCCAAACCCGGGACTAGCGGGAGACGCACAGATACGCAGTATTTT.

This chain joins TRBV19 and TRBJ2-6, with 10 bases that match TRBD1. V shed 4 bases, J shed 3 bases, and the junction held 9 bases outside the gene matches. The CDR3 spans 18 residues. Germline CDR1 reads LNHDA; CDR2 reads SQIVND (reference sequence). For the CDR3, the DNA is TGTGCCAGTAGTACAGACAGGGGGCGGAATTTTGGGGCCAACGTCCTGACTTTC. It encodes CASSTDRGRNFGANVLTF.

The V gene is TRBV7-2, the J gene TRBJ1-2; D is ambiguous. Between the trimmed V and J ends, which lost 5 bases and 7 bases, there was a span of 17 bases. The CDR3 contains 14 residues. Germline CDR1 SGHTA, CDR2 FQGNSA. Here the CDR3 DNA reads TGTGCCAGCAGCCCATCGCGGGGATCTTCTGGCTACACCTTC. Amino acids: CASSPSRGSSGYTF.

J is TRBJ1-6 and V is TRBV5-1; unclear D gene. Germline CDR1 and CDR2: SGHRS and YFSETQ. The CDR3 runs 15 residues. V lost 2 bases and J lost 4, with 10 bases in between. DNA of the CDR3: TGCGCCAGCAGCTTAAGCCAGGAGTATAATTCACCCCTCCACTTT. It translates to CASSLSQEYNSPLHF.

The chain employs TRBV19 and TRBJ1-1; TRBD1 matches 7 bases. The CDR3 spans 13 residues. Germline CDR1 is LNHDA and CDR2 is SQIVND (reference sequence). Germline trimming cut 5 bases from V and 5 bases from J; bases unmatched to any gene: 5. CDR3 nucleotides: TGTGCCAGTAGTTCCAGGGGGGGGACTGAAGCTTTCTTT. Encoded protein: CASSSRGGTEAFF.

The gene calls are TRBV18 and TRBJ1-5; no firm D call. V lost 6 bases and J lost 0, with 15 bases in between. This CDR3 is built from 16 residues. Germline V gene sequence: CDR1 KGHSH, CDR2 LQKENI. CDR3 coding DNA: TGTGCCAGCTCGGCCGTCGGAGGAGATAGCAATCAGCCCCAGCATTTT. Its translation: CASSAVGGDSNQPQHF.

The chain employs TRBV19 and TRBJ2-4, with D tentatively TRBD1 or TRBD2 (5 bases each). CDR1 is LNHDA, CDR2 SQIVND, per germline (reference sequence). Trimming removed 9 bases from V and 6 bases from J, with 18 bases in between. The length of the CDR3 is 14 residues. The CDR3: CASNKGIEGNIQYF. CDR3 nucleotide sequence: TGTGCCAGCAACAAGGGGATTGAGGGAAACATTCAGTACTTC.

CDR3 in amino acids: CASRGPENQETQYF. The CDR3 DNA follows: TGTGCCAGCAGGGGCCCAGAGAACCAAGAGACCCAGTACTTC. The chain joins TRBV7-3 to TRBJ2-5, with D hard to call. Trimming took 6 bases from V and 0 from J, leaving 11 bases between them. The CDR3 has 14 amino acids. Germline values: CDR1 SGHTA, CDR2 FQGTGA. The full variable domain, completed using reference TRBV7-3 and TRBJ2-5, is GAGVSQTPSNKVTEKGKYVELRCDPISGHTALYWYRQSLGQGPEFLIYFQGTGAADDSGLPNDRFFAVRPEGSVSTLKIQRTERGDSAVYLCASRGPENQETQYFGPGTRLLVL.

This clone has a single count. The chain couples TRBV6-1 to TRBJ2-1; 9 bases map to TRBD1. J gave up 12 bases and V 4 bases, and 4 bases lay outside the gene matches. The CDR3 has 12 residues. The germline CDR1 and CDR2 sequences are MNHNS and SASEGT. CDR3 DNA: TGTGCCAGCAGTGCCCGGACAGGGGTGCAGTTCTTC. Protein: CASSARTGVQFF.

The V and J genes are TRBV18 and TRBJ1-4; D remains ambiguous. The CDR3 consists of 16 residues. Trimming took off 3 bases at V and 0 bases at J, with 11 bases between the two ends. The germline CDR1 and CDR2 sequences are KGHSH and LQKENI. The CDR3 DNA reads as TGTGCCAGCTCACCTTCCTGGATGTCAACTAATGAAAAACTGTTTTTT. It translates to CASSPSWMSTNEKLFF.

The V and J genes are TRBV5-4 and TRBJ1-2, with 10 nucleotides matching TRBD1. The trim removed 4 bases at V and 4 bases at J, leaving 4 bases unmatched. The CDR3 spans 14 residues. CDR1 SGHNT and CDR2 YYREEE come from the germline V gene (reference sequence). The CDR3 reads CASSRTGGGYGYTF. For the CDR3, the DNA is TGTGCCAGCAGCCGGACAGGGGGAGGCTATGGCTACACCTTC.

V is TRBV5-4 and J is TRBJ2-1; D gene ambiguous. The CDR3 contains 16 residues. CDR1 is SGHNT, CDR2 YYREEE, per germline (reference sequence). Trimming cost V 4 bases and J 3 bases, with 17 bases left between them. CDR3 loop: CASSPERRVGYNEQFF. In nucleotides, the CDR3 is TGTGCCAGCAGCCCAGAACGGAGAGTAGGCTACAATGAGCAGTTCTTC.

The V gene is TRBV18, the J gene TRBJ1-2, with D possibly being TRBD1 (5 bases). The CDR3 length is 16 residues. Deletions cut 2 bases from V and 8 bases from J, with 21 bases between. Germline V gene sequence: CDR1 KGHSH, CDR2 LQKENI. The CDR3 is CASSPNEGEGSRGYTF. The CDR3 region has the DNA TGTGCCAGCTCACCAAATGAAGGGGAGGGTTCGCGAGGCTACACCTTC.

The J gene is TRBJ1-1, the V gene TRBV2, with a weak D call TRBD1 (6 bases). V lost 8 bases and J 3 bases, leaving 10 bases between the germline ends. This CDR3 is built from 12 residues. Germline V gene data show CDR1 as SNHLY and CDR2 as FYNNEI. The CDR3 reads CASPPGDTEAFF. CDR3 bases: TGTGCCAGCCCCCCAGGGGACACTGAAGCTTTCTTT.

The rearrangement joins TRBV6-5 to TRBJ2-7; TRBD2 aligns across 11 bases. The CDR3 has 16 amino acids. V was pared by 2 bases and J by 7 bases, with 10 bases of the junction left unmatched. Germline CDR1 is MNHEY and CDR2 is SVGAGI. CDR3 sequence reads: CASSYAGLAVLGEQYF. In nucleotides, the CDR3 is TGTGCCAGCAGTTACGCGGGACTAGCGGTGCTTGGGGAGCAGTACTTC.

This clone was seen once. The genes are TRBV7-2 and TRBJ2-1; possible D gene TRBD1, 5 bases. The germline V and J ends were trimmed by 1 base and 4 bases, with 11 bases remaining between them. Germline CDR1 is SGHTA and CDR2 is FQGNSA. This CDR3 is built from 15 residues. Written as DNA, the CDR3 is TGTGCCAGCAGCTTAGGGACGACAGTTTACAATGAGCAGTTCTTC. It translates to CASSLGTTVYNEQFF.

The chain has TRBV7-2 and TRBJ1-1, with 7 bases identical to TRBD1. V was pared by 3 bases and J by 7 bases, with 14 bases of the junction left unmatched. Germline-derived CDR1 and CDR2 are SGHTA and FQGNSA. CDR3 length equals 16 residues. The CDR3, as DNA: TGTGCCAGCAGCTTGGGGACGGACAGGTTGATCGGTGAAGCTTTCTTT. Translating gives CASSLGTDRLIGEAFF.

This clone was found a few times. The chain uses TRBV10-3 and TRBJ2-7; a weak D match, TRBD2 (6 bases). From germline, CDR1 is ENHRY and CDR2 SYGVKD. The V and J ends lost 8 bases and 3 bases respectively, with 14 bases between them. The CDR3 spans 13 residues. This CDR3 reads CAIGLGEDYEQYF. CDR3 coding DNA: TGTGCCATCGGTTTAGGGGAGGACTACGAGCAGTACTTC.